This entry describes one T cell receptor beta chain. What it binds is not known. Sequenced by immunoSEQ multiplex PCR; TCRdb stores in-frame clones only, minus some. The table shows tens of thousands of clones, with about 87% occurring only once. The sample belongs to a study of T cells in localized non-small cell lung cancer. Study results and limitations: Median detection of top 100 tumor clones in adjacent lung was around 60 clones. Elevated circulating T cell density in blood was associated with longer overall survival.

The germline gives CDR1 LNHDA, CDR2 SQIVND (reference sequence). V dropped 6 bases and J dropped 1 base, with 12 bases sitting between them. This CDR3 region has 15 residues. The V call is TRBV19, the J call TRBJ1-4, with D perhaps matching TRBD1 (5 bases). This receptor was taken from a man aged 35-75 years with stage I squamous cell lung carcinoma. Here the sequenced sample was peripheral blood, taken before any cancer treatment. The CDR3 here is CASRRDLGTNEKLFF. The CDR3 DNA reads as TGTGCCAGTAGGAGGGACTTGGGAACTAATGAAAAACTGTTTTTT.